These 10 T cell receptor beta chains were sequenced from one sample in a study of blood T cell repertoires in COVID-19. The assay was immunoSEQ multiplex PCR, and TCRdb's table has in-frame clones only and misses some. The sample records hundreds of thousands of clones, approximately 87% being singletons. Sequenced sample: peripheral blood. The receptor set was obtained from a woman aged 55-69 years with COVID-19, enrolled during active disease.

V gene TRBV5-1 combines with J gene TRBJ1-1; D perhaps matches TRBD1 (6 bases). The germline V gene encodes CDR1 SGHRS and CDR2 YFSETQ. The CDR3 is 14 amino acids. The V gene lost 2 bases and the J gene lost 3 bases, with 11 bases spanning the gap. The CDR3 region is CASSLQGWHTEAFF. CDR3 coding DNA: TGCGCCAGCAGCTTACAGGGTTGGCACACTGAAGCTTTCTTT.

The chain carries TRBV20-1 and TRBJ1-2; 7 bases are a match to TRBD1. CDR1 is DFQATT and CDR2 is SNEGSKA in the germline V gene (reference sequence). The CDR3 has 14 residues. V lost 3 bases and J lost 8; bases outside the gene matches: 12. CDR3 DNA: TGCAGTGCTAGTGGTTCGACAGGGTCTGAGGGCTACACCTTC. It is translated as CSASGSTGSEGYTF.

The chain is built from TRBV27 and TRBJ2-5; D call uncertain. The CDR3 runs to 13 residues. In germline, CDR1 is MNHEY, CDR2 SMNVEV (reference sequence). The ends were cut back, 0 bases at V and 2 bases at J, with 4 bases in the middle. As DNA, the CDR3 is TGTGCCAGCAGTTTATCGAGACAAGAGACCCAGTACTTC. This gives the protein CASSLSRQETQYF.

The chain combines TRBV5-1 with TRBJ2-3; perhaps TRBD1 as D (6 bases). The CDR3 has 14 amino acids. The V end was cut by 4 bases, the J end by 2 bases, with 11 bases between. Germline V gives CDR1 SGHRS, CDR2 YFSETQ. The CDR3 sequence is CASSTTGFTDTQYF. The CDR3 nucleotides read TGCGCCAGCAGCACCACAGGGTTCACAGATACGCAGTATTTT.

The chain employs TRBV7-3 and TRBJ2-3, with D tentatively TRBD1 (6 bases). Germline V CDR1 and CDR2: SGHTA, FQGTGA. The CDR3 contains 14 residues. V was clipped by 8 bases and J by 0 bases, with 12 bases between them. CDR3 sequence reads: CASQEGGSTDTQYF. In DNA, the CDR3 is TGTGCCAGCCAAGAAGGGGGTAGCACAGATACGCAGTATTTT.

The gene calls are TRBV28 and TRBJ2-7; possibly TRBD1 for D (7 bases). Looked up from germline, CDR1 is MDHEN and CDR2 is SYDVKM. The ends were cut back, 8 bases at V and 3 bases at J, with 17 bases in the middle. CDR3 size: 14 residues. CDR3 nucleotide sequence: TGTGCCAGCGGCGGGATACAGGGGATCTACGAGCAGTACTTC. This sequence encodes CASGGIQGIYEQYF.

In its sample, this clone was seen once. The J gene is TRBJ2-7, the V gene TRBV4-2; TRBD2 matches 10 bases. The CDR3 runs to 16 residues. Germline CDR1 LGHNA, CDR2 YNFKEQ. V gave up 0 bases and J gave up 3 bases; unmatched junction bases: 5. The CDR3 region is CASSQELAGGLYEQYF. Written as DNA, the CDR3 is TGTGCCAGCAGCCAAGAATTAGCGGGGGGACTCTACGAGCAGTACTTC.

The V gene is TRBV6-5, the J gene TRBJ2-2; weak D call: TRBD2 (6 bases). Germline-derived CDR1 and CDR2 are MNHEY and SVGAGI. This CDR3 is built from 14 residues. Trimming took 6 bases from V and 1 from J, leaving 9 bases between them. The CDR3 here is CASRRLENTGELFF. CDR3 coding DNA: TGTGCCAGCAGGCGACTAGAGAACACCGGGGAGCTGTTTTTT.

The chain uses TRBV2 and TRBJ1-1, with D hard to call. Trimming cost V 4 bases and J 0 bases, with 6 bases left between them. The CDR3 spans 13 residues. Germline CDR1 reads SNHLY; CDR2 reads FYNNEI. The CDR3 spells CASSAQMNTEAFF. CDR3 bases: TGTGCCAGCAGTGCCCAGATGAACACTGAAGCTTTCTTT.

This clone showed up just once. This sequence joins TRBV5-4 and TRBJ2-5; TRBD1 matches 7 bases. Germline V lookup: CDR1 SGHNT, CDR2 YYREEE (reference sequence). J lost 0 bases, V lost 5 bases, and 4 bases had no gene match. The CDR3 is 14 amino acids. The CDR3 sequence: CASRRGQNQETQYF. CDR3 nucleotides: TGTGCCAGCAGAAGGGGACAGAACCAAGAGACCCAGTACTTC.